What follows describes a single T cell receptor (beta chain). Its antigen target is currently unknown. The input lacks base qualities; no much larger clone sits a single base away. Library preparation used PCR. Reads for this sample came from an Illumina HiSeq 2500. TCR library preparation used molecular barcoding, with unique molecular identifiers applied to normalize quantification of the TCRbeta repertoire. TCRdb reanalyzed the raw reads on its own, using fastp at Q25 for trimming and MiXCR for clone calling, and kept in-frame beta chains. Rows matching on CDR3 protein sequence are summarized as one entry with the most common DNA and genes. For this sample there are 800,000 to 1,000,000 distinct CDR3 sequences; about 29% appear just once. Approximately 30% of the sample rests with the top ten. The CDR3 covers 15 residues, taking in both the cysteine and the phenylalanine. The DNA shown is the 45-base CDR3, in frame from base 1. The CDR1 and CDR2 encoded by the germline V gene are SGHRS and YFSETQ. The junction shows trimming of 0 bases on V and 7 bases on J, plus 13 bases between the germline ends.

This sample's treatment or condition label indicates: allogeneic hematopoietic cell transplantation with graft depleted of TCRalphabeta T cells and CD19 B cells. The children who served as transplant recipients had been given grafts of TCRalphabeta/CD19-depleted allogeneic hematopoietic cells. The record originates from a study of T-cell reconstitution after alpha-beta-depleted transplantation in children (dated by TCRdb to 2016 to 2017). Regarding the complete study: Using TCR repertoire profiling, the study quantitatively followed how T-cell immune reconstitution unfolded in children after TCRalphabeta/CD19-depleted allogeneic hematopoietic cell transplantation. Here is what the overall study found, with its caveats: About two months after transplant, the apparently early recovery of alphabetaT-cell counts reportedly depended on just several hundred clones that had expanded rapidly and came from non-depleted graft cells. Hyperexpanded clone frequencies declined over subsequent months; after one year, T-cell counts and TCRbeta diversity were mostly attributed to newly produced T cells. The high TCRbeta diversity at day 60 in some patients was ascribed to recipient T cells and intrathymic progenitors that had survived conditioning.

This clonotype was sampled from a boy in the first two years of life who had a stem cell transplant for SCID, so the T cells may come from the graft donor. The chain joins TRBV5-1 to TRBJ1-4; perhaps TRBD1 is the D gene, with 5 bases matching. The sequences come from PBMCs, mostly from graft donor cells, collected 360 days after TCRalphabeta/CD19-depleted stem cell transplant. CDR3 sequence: CASSLASVQGEKLFF. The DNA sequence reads TGCGCCAGCAGCTTGGCCTCCGTTCAGGGTGAAAAACTGTTTTTT.